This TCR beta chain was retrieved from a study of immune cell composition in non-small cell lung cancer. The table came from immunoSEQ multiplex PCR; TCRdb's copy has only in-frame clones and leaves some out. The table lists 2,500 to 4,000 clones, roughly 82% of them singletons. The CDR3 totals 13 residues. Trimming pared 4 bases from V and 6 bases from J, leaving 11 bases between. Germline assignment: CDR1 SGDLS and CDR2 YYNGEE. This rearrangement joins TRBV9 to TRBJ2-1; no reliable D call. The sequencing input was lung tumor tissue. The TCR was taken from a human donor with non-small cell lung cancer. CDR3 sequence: CASSPPSPNEQFF. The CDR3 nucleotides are TGTGCCAGCAGCCCTCCGTCCCCCAATGAGCAGTTCTTC.